These 5 T cell receptor beta chains originate from one sample sequenced in a study of early T cells in non-severe SARS-CoV-2 infection. TCRdb reprocessed the 5' RACE reads via MiXCR and lists one record per CDR3 protein. The sample has some 50,000 distinct CDR3 sequences, approximately 10% seen once. Source: whole blood, taken at baseline. The receptor source for this set is an adult who was a healthcare worker with PCR-confirmed SARS-CoV-2 infection or an uninfected control (not recorded which).

The chain is built from TRBV3-1 and TRBJ1-2; D gene unclear. Germline V CDR1 and CDR2: LGHDT, YNNKEL (reference sequence). The CDR3 runs to 14 residues. Trimming removed 0 bases at V and 5 bases at J, with 10 bases between. The CDR3 here is CASSQDRSRYGYTF. The CDR3 nucleotides are TGTGCCAGCAGCCAAGACAGGAGTAGATATGGCTACACCTTC.

This clonotype appeared many times. CDR3 sequence: CASRTGYYGYTF. The CDR3 coding sequence is TGTGCCAGCAGGACAGGGTACTATGGCTACACCTTC. The rearrangement joins TRBV12-3 or TRBV12-4 to TRBJ1-2; TRBD1 agrees at 7 bases. This CDR3 is built from 12 residues. V was pared by 6 bases and J by 3 bases, with 1 base of the junction left unmatched.

The V call is TRBV18, the J call TRBJ1-2, with D perhaps matching TRBD1 (5 bases). Looked up from germline, CDR1 is KGHSH and CDR2 is LQKENI. The CDR3 sequence is 15 residues long. The V and J ends lost 3 bases and 3 bases respectively, with 14 bases between them. The CDR3 spells CASSPTGRGDYGYTF. The DNA for the CDR3 is TGTGCCAGCTCACCGACCGGGCGAGGGGACTATGGCTACACCTTC.

This clonotype was counted at least ten times. The CDR3 bases are TGTGCCAGCAGTGAGCGACAGGGATGGTACTACGAGCAGTACTTC. It translates to CASSERQGWYYEQYF. The chain carries TRBV2 and TRBJ2-7, with 7 bases identical to TRBD1. V lost 3 bases, J lost 3 bases, and 8 bases stayed unmatched. CDR3 length: 15 residues. In germline, CDR1 is SNHLY, CDR2 FYNNEI.

V and J are TRBV5-1 and TRBJ2-3; D may correspond to TRBD1 or TRBD2 (5 bases each). Trimming pared 0 bases from V and 7 bases from J, leaving 21 bases between. Germline V gene data show CDR1 as SGHRS and CDR2 as YFSETQ. This CDR3 spans 17 amino acids. This CDR3 reads CASSLVGPGPRMNTQYF. CDR3 coding DNA: TGCGCCAGCAGCTTGGTAGGTCCGGGACCCAGGATGAATACGCAGTATTTT. The variable domain in full, completed from reference TRBV5-1 and TRBJ2-3, reads KAGVTQTPRYLIKTRGQQVTLSCSPISGHRSVSWYQQTPGQGLQFLFEYFSETQRNKGNFPGRFSGRQFSNSRSEMNVSTLELGDSALYLCASSLVGPGPRMNTQYFGPGTRLTVL.